This T cell receptor (beta chain) appears in the sequencing data of a study of graft-versus-host responses after intestinal transplantation. On the study more broadly: Recipients obtained multivisceral, liver-intestinal, or isolated intestinal transplants. Every transplant recipient was induced with anti-thymocyte globulin, then maintained on tacrolimus and steroids for about 3 years. Study-level findings and limits: Graft-donor T cell macrochimerism coincided with high graft-versus-host to host-versus-graft clonal ratios in allografts. The marrow of recipients harbored GvH clones, and ileum or blood showed some of them first.

Points on this clone: Its antigen is as yet unknown.

The CDR3 covers 14 residues. The ends were cut back, 4 bases at V and 2 bases at J, with 12 bases in the middle. Germline CDR1 is SGHDN and CDR2 is FVKESK. Sequencing used immunoSEQ multiplex PCR; TCRdb keeps in-frame clones, though not all of them. The table lists 75,000 to 95,000 clones, more than 85% of them singletons, with 0.3% to 0.45% in the top ten. The chain couples TRBV14 to TRBJ2-7; TRBD2 might be the D (6 bases). The source is a human donor who was the organ donor for an intestinal transplant. Sample: unstimulated CD4+ T cells sorted from spleen or lymph node cells, taken before transplant. Here the CDR3 DNA reads TGTGCCAGCAGCCGCGGGACCGATACCTACGAGCAGTACTTC. Amino acids: CASSRGTDTYEQYF. Looking up the rest from reference TRBV14 and TRBJ2-7 gives the full variable domain: EAGVTQFPSHSVIEKGQTVTLRCDPISGHDNLYWYRRVMGKEIKFLLHFVKESKQDESGMPNNRFLAERTGGTYSTLKVQPAELEDSGVYFCASSRGTDTYEQYFGPGTRLTVT.